These 29 T cell receptor beta chains came from one sample sequenced in a study of T cell responses to AZD1222 COVID-19 vaccine. Libraries were prepared by immunoSEQ multiplex PCR; TCRdb keeps only in-frame clonotypes and omits some of them. The sample contains around 110,000 clones, roughly 90% of which appear only once. The material was peripheral blood, obtained on day 0 of AZD1222 vaccination. These receptor sequences come from an adult in good health.

The chain carries TRBV5-4 and TRBJ2-1; D is undetermined. Germline CDR1 SGHNT, CDR2 YYREEE (reference sequence). V lost 4 bases, J lost 0 bases, and 8 bases lay in between. This CDR3 has 14 amino acids. Here the CDR3 reads CASSPESSYNEQFF. CDR3 nucleotide sequence: TGTGCCAGCAGCCCGGAGAGCTCCTACAATGAGCAGTTCTTC.

The chain combines TRBV5-5 with TRBJ1-5; 8 bases are shared with TRBD1. Germline loops: CDR1 SGHKS, CDR2 YYEKEE (reference sequence). The CDR3 runs to 16 residues. V lost 4 bases, J lost 4 bases, and 10 bases stayed unmatched. The CDR3 sequence: CASSPRTGSGNQPQHF. The CDR3 nucleotides are TGTGCCAGCAGCCCCCGGACAGGGAGTGGTAATCAGCCCCAGCATTTT.

The CDR3 DNA follows: TGTGCCAGCAGCCCAGGGACAGGCGACTACAATGAGCAGTTCTTC. Translated, it gives CASSPGTGDYNEQFF. J is TRBJ2-1 and V is TRBV7-9, with TRBD1 matching over 8 bases. The CDR3 is made up of 15 amino acids. The ends lost 5 bases at V and 3 bases at J; junction bases unmatched: 6. Germline lookup yields CDR1 SEHNR and CDR2 FQNEAQ (reference sequence). The entire variable domain, with the rest obtained from reference TRBV7-9 and TRBJ2-1, is as follows: DTGVSQNPRHKITKRGQNVTFRCDPISEHNRLYWYRQTLGQGPEFLTYFQNEAQLEKSRLLSDRFSAERPKGSFSTLEIQRTEQGDSAMYLCASSPGTGDYNEQFFGPGTRLTVL.

V is TRBV2 and J is TRBJ1-1, with 8 positions matching TRBD1. The CDR3 contains 14 residues. V lost 4 bases and J lost 4; bases outside the gene matches: 5. Germline V gene data show CDR1 as SNHLY and CDR2 as FYNNEI. CDR3 bases: TGTGCCAGCAGTGCCGGACAGGGTTTCACTGAAGCTTTCTTT. Translation gives CASSAGQGFTEAFF. Full variable domain (missing parts from reference TRBV2 and TRBJ1-1): EPEVTQTPSHQVTQMGQEVILRCVPISNHLYFYWYRQILGQKVEFLVSFYNNEISEKSEIFDDQFSVERPDGSNFTLKIRSTKLEDSAMYFCASSAGQGFTEAFFGQGTRLTVV.

This chain uses TRBV27 with TRBJ1-2; tentatively, D is TRBD1 (6 bases). Trimming cost V 4 bases and J 4 bases, with 13 bases left between them. Germline V CDR1 and CDR2: MNHEY, SMNVEV (reference sequence). The CDR3 runs 14 residues. The CDR3, as DNA: TGTGCCAGCAGTTCAGCCGGGACACGCTATGGCTACACCTTC. Its translation: CASSSAGTRYGYTF.

This clone came up once. The chain recombines TRBV15 with TRBJ2-1, with TRBD2 identical over 9 bases. The J segment lost 7 bases and the V segment lost 0 bases, leaving 10 bases of the junction unmatched. This CDR3 has 17 residues. Germline values: CDR1 LNHNV, CDR2 YYDKDF (reference sequence). The CDR3 DNA reads as TGTGCCACCAGCAGAGATCACGGCGGGAGGGCCTTGAATGAGCAGTTCTTC. This gives the protein CATSRDHGGRALNEQFF.

The chain links TRBV30 to TRBJ1-4; D unresolved. The germline gives CDR1 GTSNPN, CDR2 SVGIG (reference sequence). V lost 4 bases and J 7 bases, leaving 10 bases between the germline ends. CDR3 length: 12 residues. The DNA of the CDR3 is TGTGCCTGGAATTGGATCGGTGAAAAACTGTTTTTT. It encodes CAWNWIGEKLFF. The full variable domain, its missing parts supplied by reference TRBV30 and TRBJ1-4, is SQTIHQWPATLVQPVGSPLSLECTVEGTSNPNLYWYRQAAGRGLQLLFYSVGIGQISSEVPQNLSASRPQDRQFILSSKKLLLSDSGFYLCAWNWIGEKLFFGSGTQLSVL.

The CDR3 DNA reads as TGTGCTAGTGGTTCCTCGGGCTATGGCTACACCTTC. Protein product: CASGSSGYGYTF. This chain links TRBV12-5 with TRBJ1-2; D ambiguous. This CDR3 comprises 12 residues. Trimming pared 4 bases from V and 4 bases from J, leaving 7 bases between. CDR1 LGHNT and CDR2 FRNRAP come from the germline V gene.

The chain couples TRBV20-1 to TRBJ1-5; no clear D gene. This CDR3 spans 11 amino acids. Germline loops: CDR1 DFQATT, CDR2 SNEGSKA (reference sequence). Trimming shortened V by 4 bases and J by 11 bases, and 12 bases separated the two germline ends. CDR3 nucleotides: TGCAGTGCTACCTCACCCCGGTCCCAGCATTTT. Its translation: CSATSPRSQHF.

The rearrangement links TRBV12-3 or TRBV12-4 to TRBJ2-7; D not certain. V was pared by 1 base and J by 3 bases, with 4 bases between. The CDR3 loop spans 12 amino acids. The CDR3 region is CASSLGYYEQYF. The CDR3 DNA reads as TGTGCCAGCAGTTTAGGGTACTACGAGCAGTACTTC.

In its sample, this clone was seen once. The chain couples TRBV27 to TRBJ1-4, with a tentative D call TRBD1 (5 bases). The CDR3 is made up of 18 amino acids. V lost 3 bases, J lost 0 bases, and 17 bases lay in between. The germline gives CDR1 MNHEY, CDR2 SMNVEV (reference sequence). In DNA form, the CDR3 reads TGTGCCAGCAGTTTCCCCCTGGGACGGGCGGCAACTAATGAAAAACTGTTTTTT. Translation gives CASSFPLGRAATNEKLFF.

V usage is TRBV7-2 and J usage is TRBJ1-1; a possible D gene is TRBD1 (5 bases). The V and J ends lost 7 bases and 1 base respectively, with 13 bases between them. The CDR3 has 14 amino acids. The germline V gene encodes CDR1 SGHTA and CDR2 FQGNSA. The CDR3 protein is CASTQTTGNTEAFF. The CDR3 DNA reads as TGTGCCAGCACTCAAACTACAGGGAACACTGAAGCTTTCTTT.

The rearrangement joins TRBV9 to TRBJ2-7, with 7 bases that match TRBD1. CDR1 and CDR2 (germline): SGDLS, YYNGEE. Germline trimming cut 4 bases from V and 0 bases from J; bases unmatched to any gene: 10. The CDR3 sequence is 16 residues long. The DNA for the CDR3 is TGTGCCAGCAGCCCCCGGACAGGCTCGATCTCCTACGAGCAGTACTTC. It specifies CASSPRTGSISYEQYF. The full variable domain, rest sourced from reference TRBV9 and TRBJ2-7, is DSGVTQTPKHLITATGQRVTLRCSPRSGDLSVYWYQQSLDQGLQFLIQYYNGEERAKGNILERFSAQQFPDLHSELNLSSLELGDSALYFCASSPRTGSISYEQYFGPGTRLTVT.

The chain links TRBV4-3 to TRBJ2-7; TRBD2 agrees at 9 bases. Germline CDR1 and CDR2: LGHNA and YSLEER. V shed 0 bases, J shed 4 bases, and the junction held 4 bases outside the gene matches. This CDR3 region has 15 residues. The CDR3 DNA is TGCGCCAGCAGCCAAGAGTCTAGCGGGGTATACGAGCAGTACTTC. This codes for CASSQESSGVYEQYF.

The chain recombines TRBV28 with TRBJ1-2, with a weak D call TRBD1 (6 bases). V dropped 3 bases and J dropped 7 bases, with 18 bases sitting between them. CDR1 and CDR2 (germline): MDHEN, SYDVKM. The CDR3 covers 15 residues. As DNA, the CDR3 is TGTGCCAGCAGTTTCCCGGGGGCCTACAGGACTGGCTACACCTTC. Protein sequence: CASSFPGAYRTGYTF.

V usage is TRBV5-1 and J usage is TRBJ2-5; D perhaps matches TRBD2 (6 bases). The V and J ends lost 4 bases and 5 bases respectively, with 18 bases between them. The CDR3 has 15 amino acids. CDR1 SGHRS and CDR2 YFSETQ come from the germline V gene. The DNA for the CDR3 is TGCGCCAGCAGCCGGTCGTTATCTAGCGTGGAGACCCAGTACTTC. Residues: CASSRSLSSVETQYF.

The CDR3 region has the DNA TGTGCCAGCAGCGTAGATTTGGGACTAGGCTACGAGCAGTACTTC. Encoded protein: CASSVDLGLGYEQYF. The chain combines TRBV9 with TRBJ2-7; 8 nucleotides line up with TRBD2. Germline CDR1 reads SGDLS; CDR2 reads YYNGEE. This CDR3 has 15 amino acids. The V and J ends lost 0 bases and 3 bases, in that order; junction bases with no gene match: 5.

The chain joins TRBV5-1 to TRBJ2-6; 7 bases align to TRBD1. J lost 2 bases, V lost 3 bases, and 2 bases had no gene match. Germline CDR1 is SGHRS and CDR2 is YFSETQ. The CDR3 runs 15 residues. CDR3 DNA: TGCGCCAGCAGCTCAACAGGGGCTGGGGCCAACGTCCTGACTTTC. The encoded protein is CASSSTGAGANVLTF. The whole variable domain, remainder taken from reference TRBV5-1 and TRBJ2-6, is KAGVTQTPRYLIKTRGQQVTLSCSPISGHRSVSWYQQTPGQGLQFLFEYFSETQRNKGNFPGRFSGRQFSNSRSEMNVSTLELGDSALYLCASSSTGAGANVLTFGAGSRLTVL.

The chain is built from TRBV28 and TRBJ2-7; D remains unclear. The CDR3 has 11 residues. V was shortened by 5 bases and J by 3 bases, with 5 bases between the two germline ends. The germline V gene has CDR1 MDHEN and CDR2 SYDVKM. CDR3 region: CASSGNYEQYF. CDR3 DNA: TGTGCCAGCAGTGGAAACTACGAGCAGTACTTC.

This chain connects TRBV20-1 to TRBJ2-3; possibly TRBD1 for D (6 bases). The CDR3 is made up of 14 amino acids. From germline, CDR1 is DFQATT and CDR2 SNEGSKA (reference sequence). Trimming took off 3 bases at V and 2 bases at J, with 12 bases between the two ends. The CDR3 DNA reads TGCAGTGCTAGTCGACAGGTAACCACAGATACGCAGTATTTT. It specifies CSASRQVTTDTQYF.

The chain joins TRBV18 to TRBJ2-3; D remains unclear. CDR3 length: 14 residues. Trimming took off 4 bases at V and 0 bases at J, with 8 bases between the two ends. Germline CDR1 is KGHSH and CDR2 is LQKENI. CDR3 residues: CASSRTRSTDTQYF. The DNA of the CDR3 is TGTGCCAGCTCACGGACGAGGAGCACAGATACGCAGTATTTT.

The chain is built from TRBV6-2 or TRBV6-3 and TRBJ2-1; D uncertain. Per germline, CDR1 MNHEY and CDR2 SVGEGT. V was trimmed by 6 bases and J by 0 bases, leaving 12 bases between them. The CDR3 runs 15 residues. CDR3 protein: CASSSASSSYNEQFF. For the CDR3, the DNA is TGTGCCAGCAGCTCGGCTTCAAGCTCCTACAATGAGCAGTTCTTC.

The J gene is TRBJ2-6, the V gene TRBV9, with D unresolved. CDR1 and CDR2 from the germline V gene are SGDLS and YYNGEE. CDR3 length: 13 residues. V was trimmed by 4 bases and J by 8 bases, leaving 10 bases between them. CDR3 bases: TGTGCCAGCAGCCCCCCGCTGACCAACGTCCTGACTTTC. It translates to CASSPPLTNVLTF.

The rearrangement links TRBV7-6 to TRBJ1-4, with D unclear. CDR3 size: 13 residues. Germline lookup yields CDR1 SGHVS and CDR2 FNYEAQ. With 2 bases removed from V and 5 bases from J, the gap between germline ends came to 6 bases. Here the CDR3 DNA reads TGTGCCAGCAGCTTACGTTACAATGAAAAACTGTTTTTT. Translation gives CASSLRYNEKLFF.

V and J are TRBV7-9 and TRBJ1-2, with D possibly matching TRBD1 (6 bases). The germline V gene encodes CDR1 SEHNR and CDR2 FQNEAQ (reference sequence). The CDR3 consists of 13 residues. V dropped 1 base and J dropped 5 bases, with 8 bases sitting between them. CDR3 nucleotide sequence: TGTGCCAGCAGCTTAGGGACAGAGTATGGCTACACCTTC. Its protein product is CASSLGTEYGYTF.

The chain couples TRBV6-1 to TRBJ2-7, with 8 bases fitting TRBD1. From germline, CDR1 is MNHNS and CDR2 SASEGT. The CDR3 is 14 residues long. With 3 bases clipped from V and 3 bases from J, the junction kept 4 bases outside the gene matches. CDR3 sequence: CASSEAGTGYEQYF. The CDR3 nucleotides read TGTGCCAGCAGTGAGGCCGGGACAGGCTACGAGCAGTACTTC.

Only a few counts were recorded for this clone. The chain combines TRBV6-5 with TRBJ2-4, with D unresolved. This CDR3 is built from 13 residues. Germline CDR1 MNHEY, CDR2 SVGAGI. Trimming cost V 10 bases and J 8 bases, with 18 bases left between them. The CDR3 is CATPLLLRDIQYF. CDR3 nucleotide sequence: TGTGCCACCCCTTTACTTCTTCGTGACATTCAGTACTTC.

The chain joins TRBV27 to TRBJ1-1; D is ambiguous. Germline CDR1 and CDR2: MNHEY and SMNVEV (reference sequence). This CDR3 contains 13 residues. V gave up 2 bases and J gave up 0 bases, with 4 bases separating them. CDR3 residues: CASSLGLNTEAFF. DNA for the CDR3: TGTGCCAGCAGTTTAGGGTTGAACACTGAAGCTTTCTTT.

As for this clone: Additional DNA sequences in this sample encode the identical CDR3. The V and J genes are TRBV6-5 and TRBJ2-7, with D maybe TRBD1 (5 bases). This CDR3 spans 14 amino acids. Germline assignment: CDR1 MNHEY and CDR2 SVGAGI. The V end was cut by 2 bases, the J end by 0 bases, with 8 bases between. The CDR3 bases are TGTGCCAGCAGTTACGCAGGGTCCTCCTACGAGCAGTACTTC. It encodes CASSYAGSSYEQYF.